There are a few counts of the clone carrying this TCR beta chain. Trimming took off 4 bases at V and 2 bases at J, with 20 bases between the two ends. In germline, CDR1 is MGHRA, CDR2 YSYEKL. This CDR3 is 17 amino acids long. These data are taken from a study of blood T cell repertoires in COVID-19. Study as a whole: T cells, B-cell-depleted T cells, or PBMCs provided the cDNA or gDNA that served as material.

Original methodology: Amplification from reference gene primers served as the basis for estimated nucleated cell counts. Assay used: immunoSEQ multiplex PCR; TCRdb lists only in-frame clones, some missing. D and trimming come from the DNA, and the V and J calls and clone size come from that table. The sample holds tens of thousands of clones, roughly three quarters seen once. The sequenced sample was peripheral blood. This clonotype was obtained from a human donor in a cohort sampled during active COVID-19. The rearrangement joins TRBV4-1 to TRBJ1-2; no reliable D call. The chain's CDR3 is CASSLTLIRGPNYGYTF. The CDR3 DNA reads TGCGCCAGCAGCCTTACCCTTATAAGAGGGCCCAACTATGGCTACACCTTC.